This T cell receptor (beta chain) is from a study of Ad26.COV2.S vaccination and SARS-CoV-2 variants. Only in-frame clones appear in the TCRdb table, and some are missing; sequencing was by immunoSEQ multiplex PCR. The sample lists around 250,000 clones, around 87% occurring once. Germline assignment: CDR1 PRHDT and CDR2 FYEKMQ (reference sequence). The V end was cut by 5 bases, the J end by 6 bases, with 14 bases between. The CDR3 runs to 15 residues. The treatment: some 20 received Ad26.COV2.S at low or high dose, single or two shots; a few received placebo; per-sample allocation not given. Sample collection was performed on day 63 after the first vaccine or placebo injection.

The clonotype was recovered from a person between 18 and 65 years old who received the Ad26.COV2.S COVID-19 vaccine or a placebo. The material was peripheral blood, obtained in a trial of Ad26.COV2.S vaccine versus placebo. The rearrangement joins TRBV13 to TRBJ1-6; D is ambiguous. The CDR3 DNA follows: TGTGCCAGCAGCCCGGCGCGACTGCTTAATTCACCCCTCCACTTT. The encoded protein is CASSPARLLNSPLHF.